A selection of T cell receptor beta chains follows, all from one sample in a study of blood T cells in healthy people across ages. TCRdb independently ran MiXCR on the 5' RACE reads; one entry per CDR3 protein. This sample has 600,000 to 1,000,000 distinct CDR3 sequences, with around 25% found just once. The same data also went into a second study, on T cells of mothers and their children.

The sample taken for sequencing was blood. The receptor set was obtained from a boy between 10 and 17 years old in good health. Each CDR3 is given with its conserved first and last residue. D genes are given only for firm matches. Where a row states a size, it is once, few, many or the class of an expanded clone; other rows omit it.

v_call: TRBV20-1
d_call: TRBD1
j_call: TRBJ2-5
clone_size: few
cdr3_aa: CSALAGTAQETQYF
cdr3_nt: TGCAGTGCCCTTGCCGGGACAGCTCAAGAGACCCAGTACTTC

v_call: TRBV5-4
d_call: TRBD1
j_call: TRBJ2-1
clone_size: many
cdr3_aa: CASSLSTGVNEQFF
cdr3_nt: TGTGCCAGCAGCTTGTCGACAGGGGTCAATGAGCAGTTCTTC

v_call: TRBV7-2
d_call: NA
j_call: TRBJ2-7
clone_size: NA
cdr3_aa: CASARGSYEQYF
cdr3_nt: TGTGCCAGCGCTAGGGGTTCCTACGAGCAGTACTTC

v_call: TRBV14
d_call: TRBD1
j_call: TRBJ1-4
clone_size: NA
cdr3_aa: CASSQGGTGGTNEKLFF
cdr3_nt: TGTGCCAGCAGCCAAGGAGGGACAGGGGGCACTAATGAAAAACTGTTTTTT

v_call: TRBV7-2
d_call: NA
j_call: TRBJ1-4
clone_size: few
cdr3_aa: CASSHPGRTNEKLFF
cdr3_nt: TGTGCCAGCAGCCATCCGGGACGGACTAATGAAAAACTGTTTTTT

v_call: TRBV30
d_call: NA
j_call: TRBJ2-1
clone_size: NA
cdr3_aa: CAWSEPTRVNEQFF
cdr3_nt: TGTGCCTGGAGTGAGCCGACAAGGGTCAATGAGCAGTTCTTC

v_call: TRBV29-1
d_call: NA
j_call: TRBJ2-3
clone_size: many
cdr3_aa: CSVGQSTDTQYF
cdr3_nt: TGCAGCGTTGGCCAGAGCACAGATACGCAGTATTTT

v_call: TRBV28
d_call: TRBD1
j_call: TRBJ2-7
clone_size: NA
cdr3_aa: CASTFWGYGTGGDEQYF
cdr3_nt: TGTGCCAGCACCTTTTGGGGATACGGGACAGGGGGCGACGAGCAGTACTTC

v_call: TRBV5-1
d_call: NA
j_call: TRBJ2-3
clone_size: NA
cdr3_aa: CASSLPQPDTDTQYF
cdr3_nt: TGCGCCAGCAGCCTTCCCCAGCCAGACACAGATACGCAGTATTTT

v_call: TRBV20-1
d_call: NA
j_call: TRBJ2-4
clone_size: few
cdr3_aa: CSAVGQLAKNIQYF
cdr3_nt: TGCAGTGCGGTGGGGCAGCTAGCCAAAAACATTCAGTACTTC

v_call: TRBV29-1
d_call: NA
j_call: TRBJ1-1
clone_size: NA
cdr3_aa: CSVGPDVEAFF
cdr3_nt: TGCAGCGTAGGACCGGACGTTGAAGCTTTCTTT

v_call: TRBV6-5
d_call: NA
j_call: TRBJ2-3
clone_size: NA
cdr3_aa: CASSYPDPDTQYF
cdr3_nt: TGTGCCAGCAGTTACCCGGATCCAGATACGCAGTATTTT

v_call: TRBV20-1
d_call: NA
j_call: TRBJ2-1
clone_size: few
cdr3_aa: CSALSPNSYNEQFF
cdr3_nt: TGCAGTGCTCTTTCCCCCAACTCCTACAATGAGCAGTTCTTC

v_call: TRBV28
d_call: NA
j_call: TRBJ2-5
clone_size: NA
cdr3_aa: CASRKNWDTQETQYF
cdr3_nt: TGTGCCAGCAGGAAAAACTGGGACACACAAGAGACCCAGTACTTC

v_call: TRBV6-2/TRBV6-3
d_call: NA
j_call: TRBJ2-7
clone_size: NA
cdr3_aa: CASINDGWAYEQYF
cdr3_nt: TGTGCCAGCATCAACGACGGCTGGGCCTACGAGCAGTACTTC

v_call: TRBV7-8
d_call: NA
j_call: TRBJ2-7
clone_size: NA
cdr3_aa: CASSLGQILYEQYF
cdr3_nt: TGTGCCAGCAGCTTAGGCCAGATACTTTACGAGCAGTACTTC

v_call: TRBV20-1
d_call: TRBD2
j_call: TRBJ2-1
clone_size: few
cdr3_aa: CSAMSGTSGVEQFF
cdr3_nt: TGCAGTGCTATGAGTGGGACTAGTGGAGTCGAGCAGTTCTTC

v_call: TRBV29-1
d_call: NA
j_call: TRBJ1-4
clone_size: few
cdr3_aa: CSVGTREKLFF
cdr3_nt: TGCAGCGTGGGTACGAGGGAAAAACTGTTTTTT

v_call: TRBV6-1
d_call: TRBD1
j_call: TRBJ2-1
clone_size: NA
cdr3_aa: CASRGTGTGGDEQFF
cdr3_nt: TGTGCCAGCAGGGGGACCGGGACAGGGGGCGATGAGCAGTTCTTC

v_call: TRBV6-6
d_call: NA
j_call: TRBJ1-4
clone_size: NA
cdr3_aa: CASSYGGSGEKLFF
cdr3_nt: TGTGCCAGCAGCTACGGCGGTTCCGGTGAAAAACTGTTTTTT

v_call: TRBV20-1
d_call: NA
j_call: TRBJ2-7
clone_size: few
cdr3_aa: CSARDQVVSSYEQYF
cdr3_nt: TGCAGTGCTAGAGACCAGGTGGTGAGCTCCTACGAGCAGTACTTC

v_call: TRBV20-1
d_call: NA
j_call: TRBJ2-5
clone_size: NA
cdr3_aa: CSAHAGQGKETQYF
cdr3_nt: TGCAGTGCTCACGCAGGTCAGGGAAAAGAGACCCAGTACTTC

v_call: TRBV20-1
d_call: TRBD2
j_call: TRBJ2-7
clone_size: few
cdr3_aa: CSARSSGTSYEQYF
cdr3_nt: TGCAGTGCTAGATCGAGCGGGACCTCATACGAGCAGTACTTC

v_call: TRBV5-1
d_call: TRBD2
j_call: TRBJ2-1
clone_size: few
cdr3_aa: CASRRAGTSGNEQFF
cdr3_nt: TGCGCCAGCAGGAGGGCGGGAACTAGCGGCAATGAGCAGTTCTTC

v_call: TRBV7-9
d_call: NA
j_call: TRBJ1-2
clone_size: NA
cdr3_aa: CASSLAGENYGYTF
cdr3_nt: TGTGCCAGCAGTCTAGCGGGGGAGAACTATGGCTACACCTTC

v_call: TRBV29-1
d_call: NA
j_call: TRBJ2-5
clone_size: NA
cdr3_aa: CSVAREVEETQYF
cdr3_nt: TGCAGCGTTGCCCGTGAAGTCGAAGAGACCCAGTACTTC

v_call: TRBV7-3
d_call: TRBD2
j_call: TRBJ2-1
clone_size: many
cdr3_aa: CASSSGPGTSGRNNEQFF
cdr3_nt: TGTGCCAGCAGTTCCGGACCAGGGACTAGCGGGAGGAACAATGAGCAGTTCTTC

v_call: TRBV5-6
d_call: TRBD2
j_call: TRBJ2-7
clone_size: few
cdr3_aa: CASSDGWREGPEQYF
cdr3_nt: TGTGCCAGCAGCGACGGATGGCGGGAGGGCCCCGAGCAGTACTTC

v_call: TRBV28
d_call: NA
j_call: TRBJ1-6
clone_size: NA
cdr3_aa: CASSPESSPLHF
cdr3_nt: TGTGCCAGCAGCCCAGAGTCCTCACCCCTCCACTTT

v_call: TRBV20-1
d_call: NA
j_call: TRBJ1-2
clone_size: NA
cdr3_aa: CSATRLNYGYTF
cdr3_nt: TGCAGTGCTACAAGACTAAACTATGGCTACACCTTC

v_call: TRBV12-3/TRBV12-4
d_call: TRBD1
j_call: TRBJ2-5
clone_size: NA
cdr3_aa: CASKRIGQDPTGETQYF
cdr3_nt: TGTGCCAGCAAACGAATCGGACAGGATCCAACGGGGGAGACCCAGTACTTC

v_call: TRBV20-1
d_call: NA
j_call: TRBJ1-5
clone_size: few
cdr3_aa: CSASGWTPANQPQHF
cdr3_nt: TGCAGTGCTAGCGGCTGGACCCCTGCTAATCAGCCCCAGCATTTT

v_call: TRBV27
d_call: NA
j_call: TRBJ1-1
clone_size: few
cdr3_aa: CASGHRETEAFF
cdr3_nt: TGTGCCAGCGGACACAGGGAAACTGAAGCTTTCTTT

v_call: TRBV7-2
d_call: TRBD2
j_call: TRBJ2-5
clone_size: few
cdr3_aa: CASSFQRGEETQYF
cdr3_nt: TGTGCCAGCAGCTTCCAGCGGGGGGAAGAGACCCAGTACTTC

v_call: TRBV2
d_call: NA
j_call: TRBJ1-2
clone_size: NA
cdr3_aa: CASSAGDSGYTF
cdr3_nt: TGTGCCAGCAGTGCAGGGGATAGTGGCTACACCTTC

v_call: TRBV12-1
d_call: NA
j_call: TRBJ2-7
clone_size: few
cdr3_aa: CASSFCGRAYEQYF
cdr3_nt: TGTGCCAGCAGCTTTTGCGGGAGGGCCTACGAGCAGTACTTC

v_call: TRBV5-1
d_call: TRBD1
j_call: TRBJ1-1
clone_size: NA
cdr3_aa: CASSGGQAGGGTEAFF
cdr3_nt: TGCGCCAGCAGCGGTGGACAGGCGGGAGGAGGCACTGAAGCTTTCTTT

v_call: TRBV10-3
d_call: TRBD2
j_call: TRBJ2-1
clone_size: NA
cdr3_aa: CAISESLAGNEQFF
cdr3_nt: TGTGCCATCAGTGAGTCCCTAGCGGGCAATGAGCAGTTCTTC

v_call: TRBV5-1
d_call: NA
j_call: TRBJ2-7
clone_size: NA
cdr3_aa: CASSLGWGTEQYF
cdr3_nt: TGCGCCAGCAGCTTGGGATGGGGGACCGAGCAGTACTTC

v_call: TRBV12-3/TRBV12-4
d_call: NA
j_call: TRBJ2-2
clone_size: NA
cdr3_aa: CASSFRVTGELFF
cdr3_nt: TGTGCCAGCAGTTTTAGGGTCACCGGGGAGCTGTTTTTT

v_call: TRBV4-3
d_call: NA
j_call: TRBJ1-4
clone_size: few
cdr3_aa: CASSQVVTNEKLFF
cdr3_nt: TGCGCCAGCAGCCAAGTAGTGACTAATGAAAAACTGTTTTTT

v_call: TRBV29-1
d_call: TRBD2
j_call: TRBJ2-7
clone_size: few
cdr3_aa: CSVVSGASYEQYF
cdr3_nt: TGCAGCGTTGTGAGCGGGGCCTCCTACGAGCAGTACTTC

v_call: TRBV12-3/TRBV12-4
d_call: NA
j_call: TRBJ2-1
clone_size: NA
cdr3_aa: CASSFSRHGTYNEQFF
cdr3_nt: TGTGCCAGCAGTTTCAGCCGACACGGAACCTACAATGAGCAGTTCTTC

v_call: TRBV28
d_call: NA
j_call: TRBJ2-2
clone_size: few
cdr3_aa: CASSLLRTRNTGELFF
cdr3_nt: TGTGCCAGCAGTTTACTCAGGACAAGGAACACCGGGGAGCTGTTTTTT

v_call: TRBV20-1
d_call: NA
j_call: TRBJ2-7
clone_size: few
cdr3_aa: CSAESIASPPHEQYF
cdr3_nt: TGCAGTGCTGAATCTATAGCGTCCCCACCCCACGAGCAGTACTTC

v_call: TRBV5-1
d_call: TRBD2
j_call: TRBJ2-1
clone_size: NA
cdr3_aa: CASSGGRSSYNEQFF
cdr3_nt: TGCGCCAGCAGCGGCGGGAGGAGCTCCTACAATGAGCAGTTCTTC

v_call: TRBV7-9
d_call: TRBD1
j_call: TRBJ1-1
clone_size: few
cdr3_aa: CASSPDRGPDTEAFF
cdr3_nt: TGTGCCAGCAGCCCAGACAGGGGGCCGGACACTGAAGCTTTCTTT

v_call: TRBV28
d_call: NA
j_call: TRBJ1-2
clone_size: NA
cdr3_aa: CASSFHGDNYGYTF
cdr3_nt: TGTGCCAGCAGTTTTCACGGGGATAACTATGGCTACACCTTC

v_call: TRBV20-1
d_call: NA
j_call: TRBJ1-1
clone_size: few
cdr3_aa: CSARDASWVNTEAFF
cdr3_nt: TGCAGTGCTAGAGATGCGTCCTGGGTGAACACTGAAGCTTTCTTT

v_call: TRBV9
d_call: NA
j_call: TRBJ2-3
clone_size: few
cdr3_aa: CASSARETTDTQYF
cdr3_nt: TGTGCCAGCAGCGCCCGGGAGACAACAGATACGCAGTATTTT

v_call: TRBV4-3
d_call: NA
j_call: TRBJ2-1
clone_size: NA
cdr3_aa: CASSQGIRGEQFF
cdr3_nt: TGCGCCAGCAGCCAAGGCATTAGGGGCGAGCAGTTCTTC

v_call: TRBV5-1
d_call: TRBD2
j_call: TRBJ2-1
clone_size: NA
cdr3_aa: CASSSSGVSYNEQFF
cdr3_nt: TGCGCCAGCAGCTCCAGCGGGGTCTCCTACAATGAGCAGTTCTTC